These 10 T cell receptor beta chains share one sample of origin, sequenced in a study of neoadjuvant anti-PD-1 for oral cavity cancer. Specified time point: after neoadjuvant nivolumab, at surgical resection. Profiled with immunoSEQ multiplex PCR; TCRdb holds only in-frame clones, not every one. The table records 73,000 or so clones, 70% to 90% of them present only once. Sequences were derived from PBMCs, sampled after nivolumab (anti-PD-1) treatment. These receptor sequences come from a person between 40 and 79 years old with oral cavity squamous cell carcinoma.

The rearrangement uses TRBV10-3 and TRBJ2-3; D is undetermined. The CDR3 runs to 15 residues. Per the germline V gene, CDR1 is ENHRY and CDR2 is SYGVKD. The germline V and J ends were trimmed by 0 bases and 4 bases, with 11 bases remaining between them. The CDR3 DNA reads TGTGCCATCAGTGAGTCGAGCGCGCGAGCAGATACGCAGTATTTT. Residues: CAISESSARADTQYF.

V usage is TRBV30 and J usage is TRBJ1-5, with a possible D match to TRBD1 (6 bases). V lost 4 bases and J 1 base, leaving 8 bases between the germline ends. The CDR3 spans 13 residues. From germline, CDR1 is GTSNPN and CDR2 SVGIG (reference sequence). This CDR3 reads CAWNRASNQPQHF. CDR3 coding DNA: TGTGCCTGGAACAGGGCAAGCAATCAGCCCCAGCATTTT.

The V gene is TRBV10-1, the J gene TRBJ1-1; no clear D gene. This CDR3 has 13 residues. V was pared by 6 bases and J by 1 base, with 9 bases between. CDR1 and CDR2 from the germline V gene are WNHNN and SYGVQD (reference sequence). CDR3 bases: TGCGCCAGCAGCGCCTCCGGGAACACTGAAGCTTTCTTT. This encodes CASSASGNTEAFF.

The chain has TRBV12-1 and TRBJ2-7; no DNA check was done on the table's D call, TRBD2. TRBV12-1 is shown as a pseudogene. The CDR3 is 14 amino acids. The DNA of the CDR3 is TGTGCGCTCGAGAGGCTAGCGGTGTCCTACGAGCAGTACTTC. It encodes CALERLAVSYEQYF.

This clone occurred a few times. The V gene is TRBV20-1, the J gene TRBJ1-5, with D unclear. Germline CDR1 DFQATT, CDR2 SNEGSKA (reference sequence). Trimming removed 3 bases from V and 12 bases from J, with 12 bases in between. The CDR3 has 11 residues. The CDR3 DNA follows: TGCAGTGCTAGTGAAATGTTCTACCAGCATTTT. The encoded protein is CSASEMFYQHF.

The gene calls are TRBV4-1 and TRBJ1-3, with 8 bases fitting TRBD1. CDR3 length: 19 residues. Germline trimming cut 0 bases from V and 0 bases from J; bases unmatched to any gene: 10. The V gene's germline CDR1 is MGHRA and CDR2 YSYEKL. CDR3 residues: CASSQEGSGGPSSGNTIYF. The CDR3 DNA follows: TGCGCCAGCAGCCAAGAAGGCTCAGGGGGCCCAAGCTCTGGAAACACCATATATTTT.

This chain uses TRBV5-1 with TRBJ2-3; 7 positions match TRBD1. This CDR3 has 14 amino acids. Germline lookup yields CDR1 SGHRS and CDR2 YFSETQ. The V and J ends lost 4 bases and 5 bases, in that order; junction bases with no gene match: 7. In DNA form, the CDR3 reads TGCGCCAGCAGCGAGGGACAGAGACGAGATACGCAGTATTTT. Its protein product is CASSEGQRRDTQYF. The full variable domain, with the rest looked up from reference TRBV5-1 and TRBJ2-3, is KAGVTQTPRYLIKTRGQQVTLSCSPISGHRSVSWYQQTPGQGLQFLFEYFSETQRNKGNFPGRFSGRQFSNSRSEMNVSTLELGDSALYLCASSEGQRRDTQYFGPGTRLTVL.

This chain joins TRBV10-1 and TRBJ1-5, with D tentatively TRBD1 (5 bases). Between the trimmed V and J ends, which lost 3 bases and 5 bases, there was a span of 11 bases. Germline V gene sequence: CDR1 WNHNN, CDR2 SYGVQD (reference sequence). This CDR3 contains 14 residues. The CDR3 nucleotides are TGCGCCAGCAGTGAAGGACAAACTTATCAGCCCCAGCATTTT. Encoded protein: CASSEGQTYQPQHF.

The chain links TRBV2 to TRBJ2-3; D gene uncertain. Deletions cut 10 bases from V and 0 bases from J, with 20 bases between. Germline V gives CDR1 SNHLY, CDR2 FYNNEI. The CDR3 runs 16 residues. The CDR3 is CAILGEQLGSTDTQYF. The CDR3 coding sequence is TGTGCCATCCTCGGAGAGCAGCTAGGGAGCACAGATACGCAGTATTTT.

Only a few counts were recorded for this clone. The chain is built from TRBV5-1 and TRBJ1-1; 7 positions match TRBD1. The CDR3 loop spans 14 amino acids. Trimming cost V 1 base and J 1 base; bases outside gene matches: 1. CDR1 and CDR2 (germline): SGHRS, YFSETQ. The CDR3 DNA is TGCGCCAGCAGCTTGAGGACAGGGAACACTGAAGCTTTCTTT. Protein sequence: CASSLRTGNTEAFF. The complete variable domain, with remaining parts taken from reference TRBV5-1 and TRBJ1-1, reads KAGVTQTPRYLIKTRGQQVTLSCSPISGHRSVSWYQQTPGQGLQFLFEYFSETQRNKGNFPGRFSGRQFSNSRSEMNVSTLELGDSALYLCASSLRTGNTEAFFGQGTRLTVV.